This TCR beta chain comes out of a study of blood T cells in healthy people across ages. Regarding the study as a whole: A roughly linear fall in TCR beta diversity per million T cells was seen with increasing age.

This clonotype was observed a handful of times. Its antigen is unknown. With a J-beta primer mix and a sample-barcoded 5' primer, a second PCR ran roughly 7 to 11 cycles. A 12-random-nucleotide template-switch adaptor tagged each cDNA molecule. A single record per CDR3 protein comes from TCRdb applying MiXCR to the 5' RACE reads. Among approximately 1,700,000 distinct CDR3 sequences listed, around 40% were seen once. The TCR comes from a human donor in good health. Sequencing used blood.

This CDR3 reads CASSPGAGEQFF. CDR3 sequence (DNA): TGTGCCAGCAGTCCGGGGGCCGGTGAGCAGTTCTTC. This sequence joins TRBV12-3 or TRBV12-4 and TRBJ2-1, with D tentatively TRBD1 or TRBD2 (6 bases each). Trimming left V 5 bases short and J 9 bases short, with 11 bases between. CDR3 length: 12 residues.